Listed here is a single T cell receptor (beta chain). In the authors' workflow: Nucleated cell number was recorded as an estimate derived from reference gene primer amplification. Sequencing used immunoSEQ multiplex PCR; TCRdb keeps in-frame clones, though not all of them. That table is the source of V, J and clone size, and D and trimming were worked out from the DNA. The sample lists roughly 80,000 clones; under 80% were seen once. Germline V gene data show CDR1 as SGHNT and CDR2 as YENEEA. The CDR3 is made up of 14 amino acids. V gave up 5 bases and J gave up 3 bases; unmatched junction bases: 4. The sample comes from a study of blood T cell repertoires in COVID-19. About the research overall: Sources were T cells, B-cell-depleted T cells, or PBMCs; the material itself was cDNA or gDNA.

The clonotype comes from a human donor in a cohort sampled during active COVID-19. The sequenced sample was peripheral blood. The chain recombines TRBV11-3 with TRBJ2-3; 8 bases match TRBD2. The CDR3: CASSRGLATDTQYF. DNA of the CDR3: TGTGCCAGCAGCCGCGGACTAGCTACAGATACGCAGTATTTT.